A single sample is the source of the 21 T cell receptor beta chains below, sequenced in a study of spatial heterogeneity in lung cancer. MiXCR, run by TCRdb on the 5' RACE reads, gives a single entry per CDR3 protein. The sample lists roughly 18,000 distinct CDR3 sequences; about 19% were seen once. As for time point: blood at routine non-recurrence follow-up after resection. The starting material was PBMCs, obtained at follow-up. The receptors derive from a male donor with early-stage non-small cell lung cancer.

This clonotype occurred many times. The chain uses TRBV20-1 and TRBJ2-3; 13 nucleotides align to TRBD2. Germline assignment: CDR1 DFQATT and CDR2 SNEGSKA (reference sequence). The CDR3 has 18 amino acids. Germline trimming cut 4 bases from V and 0 bases from J; bases unmatched to any gene: 10. The CDR3 coding sequence is TGCAGTGCTACGGGGACTCCGGGACTAGCGGGGAGCACAGATACGCAGTATTTT. Its translation is CSATGTPGLAGSTDTQYF.

This chain connects TRBV20-1 to TRBJ2-7; 14 positions match TRBD2. Trimming took 6 bases from V and 1 from J; bases not matched to a gene: 14. This CDR3 region has 18 residues. The germline V gene has CDR1 DFQATT and CDR2 SNEGSKA (reference sequence). The CDR3 nucleotides read TGCAGTGCGGACCCGGGACTAGCGGGGGACCCAGCTTCCTACGAGCAGTACTTC. It encodes CSADPGLAGDPASYEQYF.

By share, this clonotype counts as medium-sized. The chain links TRBV6-1 to TRBJ1-1; D gene ambiguous. Trimming shortened V by 5 bases and J by 7 bases, and 8 bases separated the two germline ends. Looked up from germline, CDR1 is MNHNS and CDR2 is SASEGT. The CDR3 length is 11 residues. CDR3 in DNA: TGTGCCAGCAGTCTGGACCTTGAAGCTTTCTTT. It encodes CASSLDLEAFF.

This clonotype was observed many times. The gene calls are TRBV7-9 and TRBJ1-5; tentative D call: TRBD1 (5 bases). Germline CDR1 reads SEHNR; CDR2 reads FQNEAQ (reference sequence). The V and J ends lost 2 bases and 2 bases respectively, with 13 bases between them. CDR3 length equals 16 residues. The CDR3 loop is CASSLFIGGGNQPQHF. CDR3 DNA sequence: TGTGCCAGCAGCTTATTCATAGGAGGGGGCAATCAGCCCCAGCATTTT.

The chain couples TRBV25-1 to TRBJ2-6; D ambiguous. Germline V gene lookup returns CDR1 MGHDK and CDR2 SYGVNS. The V end was cut by 6 bases, the J end by 0 bases, with 6 bases between. This CDR3 is 14 amino acids long. The CDR3: CASRASSGANVLTF. CDR3 bases: TGTGCCAGCAGGGCGAGCTCTGGGGCCAACGTCCTGACTTTC.

This clonotype is medium-sized. V is TRBV20-1 and J is TRBJ1-1; D gene unclear. The CDR3 is made up of 13 amino acids. Germline-derived CDR1 and CDR2 are DFQATT and SNEGSKA (reference sequence). V was cut by 1 base and J by 0 bases, with 6 bases left in between. Written as DNA, the CDR3 is TGCAGTGCTAGAGCGTTTGTGAACACTGAAGCTTTCTTT. This codes for CSARAFVNTEAFF.

This sequence joins TRBV9 and TRBJ2-3; 9 bases are shared with TRBD1. Germline lookup yields CDR1 SGDLS and CDR2 YYNGEE. The CDR3 sequence is 15 residues long. V shed 0 bases, J shed 4 bases, and the junction held 3 bases outside the gene matches. The CDR3 sequence: CASSVGGTGSDTQYF. The CDR3 region has the DNA TGTGCCAGCAGCGTAGGAGGGACAGGGTCAGATACGCAGTATTTT.

Sample share makes this clonotype medium-sized. This chain joins TRBV7-8 and TRBJ1-6; 7 bases match TRBD1. Germline V gene sequence: CDR1 SGHVS, CDR2 FQNEAQ. J was trimmed by 10 bases and V by 2 bases; bases with no gene match: 8. This CDR3 is built from 15 residues. The chain's CDR3 is CASSLFLAGGSPLHF. CDR3 bases: TGTGCCAGCAGCTTATTTCTGGCAGGGGGATCACCCCTCCACTTT.

The chain carries TRBV20-1 and TRBJ2-7, with D perhaps given as TRBD1 or TRBD2 (6 bases each). CDR3 length equals 16 residues. CDR1 is DFQATT, CDR2 SNEGSKA, per germline (reference sequence). Between the trimmed V and J ends, which lost 3 bases and 1 base, there was a span of 19 bases. CDR3: CSASWQGTFPSYEQYF. The CDR3 DNA is TGCAGTGCTAGTTGGCAGGGGACTTTCCCATCCTACGAGCAGTACTTC.

The chain uses TRBV12-3 or TRBV12-4 and TRBJ2-3; no clear D gene. Trimming stripped 1 base from V and 0 bases from J, with 8 bases between. This CDR3 contains 15 residues. The CDR3 nucleotides read TGTGCCAGCAGTTTAGTGGAAGTTAGCACAGATACGCAGTATTTT. Its protein product is CASSLVEVSTDTQYF.

V usage is TRBV5-1 and J usage is TRBJ2-7; D not resolved. Germline CDR1 reads SGHRS; CDR2 reads YFSETQ. V was pared by 0 bases and J by 2 bases, with 12 bases between. This CDR3 is built from 15 residues. The DNA for the CDR3 is TGCGCCAGCAGCTTGGTATCTTCTGCCGCCTACGAGCAGTACTTC. Translated: CASSLVSSAAYEQYF.

This clonotype has ten or more counts. The chain couples TRBV5-1 to TRBJ2-7, with D possibly matching TRBD2 (5 bases). The CDR3 totals 16 residues. The V end was cut by 4 bases, the J end by 2 bases, with 19 bases between. Per germline, CDR1 SGHRS and CDR2 YFSETQ. DNA of the CDR3: TGCGCCAGCAGCCCTGGCGGTTTAGACGGGGCCTACGAGCAGTACTTC. Translating gives CASSPGGLDGAYEQYF.

This clonotype was seen only a few times. This chain's CDR3 is CAISDPTGVAGGTDTQYF. The CDR3 DNA reads as TGTGCCATCAGTGATCCCACTGGGGTAGCGGGGGGCACAGATACGCAGTATTTT. The chain links TRBV10-3 to TRBJ2-3, with TRBD2 matching 9 bases. Germline V gives CDR1 ENHRY, CDR2 SYGVKD. This CDR3 region has 18 residues. Trimming at V came to 3 bases and at J to 1 base, leaving 11 bases not matched to a gene.

This clonotype was found a few times. CDR3 residues: CASSLELGSYNEQFF. CDR3 sequence (DNA): TGTGCCAGCAGCTTGGAACTAGGCTCCTACAATGAGCAGTTCTTC. The V call is TRBV11-3, the J call TRBJ2-1, with D possibly being TRBD2 (5 bases). V lost 3 bases, J lost 0 bases, and 9 bases lay in between. The CDR3 extends over 15 amino acids. Per germline, CDR1 SGHNT and CDR2 YENEEA.

This clonotype was counted many times. The rearrangement uses TRBV20-1 and TRBJ1-4; weak D call: TRBD1 (5 bases). Trimming left V 1 base short and J 7 bases short, with 13 bases between. Germline V CDR1 and CDR2: DFQATT, SNEGSKA (reference sequence). This CDR3 is built from 14 residues. The CDR3 loop is CSARVAGLGEKLFF. DNA for the CDR3: TGCAGTGCTAGAGTCGCGGGGCTAGGTGAAAAACTGTTTTTT.

This clonotype was seen many times. V usage is TRBV24-1 and J usage is TRBJ2-7, with 7 bases matching TRBD1. Germline CDR1 and CDR2: KGHDR and SFDVKD. The V and J ends lost 3 bases and 5 bases, in that order; junction bases with no gene match: 9. The CDR3 contains 15 residues. The CDR3 loop reads CATSDPPGQSNEQYF. The CDR3 coding sequence is TGTGCCACCAGTGATCCCCCGGGACAGAGCAACGAGCAGTACTTC.

This clonotype was seen only a few times. CDR3 sequence (DNA): TGTGCCAGCAGCGAAGGGCGGGGATACTATGGCTACACCTTC. Its protein product is CASSEGRGYYGYTF. The gene calls are TRBV9 and TRBJ1-2; D not certain. Looked up from germline, CDR1 is SGDLS and CDR2 is YYNGEE. With 3 bases removed from V and 3 bases from J, the gap between germline ends came to 12 bases. The CDR3 is 14 residues long.

The V and J genes are TRBV24-1 and TRBJ2-7, with 9 bases fitting TRBD1. Germline V gene data show CDR1 as KGHDR and CDR2 as SFDVKD. V trimming: 4 bases; J trimming: 3 bases; junction bases outside the gene matches: 9. The CDR3 has 16 amino acids. The CDR3 DNA reads TGTGCCACCAGTGACTCCTCTAGGACAGGGGACTACGAGCAGTACTTC. Protein: CATSDSSRTGDYEQYF.

This clonotype was observed at least ten times. J is TRBJ2-6 and V is TRBV6-1; possibly TRBD1 for D (6 bases). CDR1 is MNHNS, CDR2 SASEGT, per germline. The CDR3 loop spans 19 amino acids. V was clipped by 1 base and J by 1 base, with 17 bases between them. The CDR3 region is CASSEGTASRLSGANVLTF. DNA of the CDR3: TGTGCCAGCAGTGAAGGGACAGCCTCTAGGCTATCTGGGGCCAACGTCCTGACTTTC.

This clonotype rates as medium-sized (0.01 to 0.1%). This sequence joins TRBV20-1 and TRBJ2-3, with D unclear. The CDR3 consists of 12 residues. V lost 0 bases and J 6 bases, leaving 7 bases between the germline ends. Germline CDR1 and CDR2: DFQATT and SNEGSKA (reference sequence). CDR3 DNA: TGCAGTGCTAGAGATGATTGGGATACGCAGTATTTT. It specifies CSARDDWDTQYF.

This chain links TRBV3-1 with TRBJ1-6; D may be TRBD1 (6 bases). V was trimmed by 6 bases and J by 6 bases, leaving 12 bases between them. This CDR3 region has 14 residues. CDR1 is LGHDT, CDR2 YNNKEL, per germline (reference sequence). The CDR3 reads CASRTGTPNSPLHF. CDR3 bases: TGTGCCAGCAGGACCGGGACACCTAATTCACCCCTCCACTTT.